The 6 T cell receptor beta chains below all came from one sample that was sequenced in a study of cytomegalovirus exposure and HLA in healthy donors. The PCR contained 60 Vbeta and 13 Jbeta primers. Measured with immunoSEQ multiplex PCR; TCRdb has only the in-frame clones, and not every one. Among 200,000 or so clones listed, 80% to 85% were seen once. The source material was PBMCs. These receptors all stem from a woman aged 18-29 years in good health and CMV-seropositive.

This chain connects TRBV30 to TRBJ1-4; no reliable D call. This CDR3 is 11 amino acids long. The germline CDR1 and CDR2 sequences are GTSNPN and SVGIG (reference sequence). V lost 1 base, J lost 11 bases, and 8 bases lay in between. In DNA form, the CDR3 reads TGTGCCTGGAGTGCCCGGAGGAAACTGTTTTTT. Translated: CAWSARRKLFF.

V and J are TRBV7-2 and TRBJ2-2, with D possibly matching TRBD1 (6 bases). Germline V gene data show CDR1 as SGHTA and CDR2 as FQGNSA. The V end was cut by 1 base, the J end by 4 bases, with 13 bases between. This CDR3 has 16 amino acids. This CDR3 reads CASSLEGVRVTGELFF. CDR3 DNA: TGTGCCAGCAGCTTAGAGGGGGTACGGGTCACCGGGGAGCTGTTTTTT.

This clone was seen once. The chain uses TRBV9 and TRBJ2-1; weak D call: TRBD2 (6 bases). Germline CDR1 is SGDLS and CDR2 is YYNGEE. The CDR3 sequence is 15 residues long. V gave up 2 bases and J gave up 7 bases, with 16 bases separating them. The CDR3 DNA sequence: TGTGCCAGCAGCGTGGGATGGCGGGGCTCAAATGAGCAGTTCTTC. Translating gives CASSVGWRGSNEQFF.

J is TRBJ2-5 and V is TRBV7-9, with a weak D call TRBD2 (6 bases). Germline values: CDR1 SEHNR, CDR2 FQNEAQ (reference sequence). CDR3 length: 14 amino acids. The ends were cut back, 5 bases at V and 1 base at J, with 11 bases in the middle. CDR3 sequence: CASSQGLIQETQYF. The CDR3 DNA is TGTGCCAGCAGCCAGGGACTTATCCAAGAGACCCAGTACTTC. The full variable domain, completed using reference TRBV7-9 and TRBJ2-5, is DTGVSQNPRHKITKRGQNVTFRCDPISEHNRLYWYRQTLGQGPEFLTYFQNEAQLEKSRLLSDRFSAERPKGSFSTLEIQRTEQGDSAMYLCASSQGLIQETQYFGPGTRLLVL.

This clone was observed a handful of times. The gene calls are TRBV6-5 and TRBJ1-6; TRBD1 aligns across 8 bases. CDR3 size: 14 residues. V shed 5 bases and J 7 bases; nucleotides not matched to a gene: 4. Germline-derived CDR1 and CDR2 are MNHEY and SVGAGI. CDR3 protein: CASSGQGENSPLHF. The CDR3 DNA is TGTGCCAGCAGTGGACAGGGAGAAAATTCACCCCTCCACTTT.

With respect to this clone: Other nucleotide sequences from this sample produce the same CDR3. V usage is TRBV15 and J usage is TRBJ2-6; D might be TRBD1 (5 bases). The CDR3 has 16 amino acids. V was shortened by 0 bases and J by 0 bases, with 6 bases between the two germline ends. Germline CDR1 is LNHNV and CDR2 is YYDKDF (reference sequence). DNA of the CDR3: TGTGCCACCAGCAGAGAGCAGGGCTCTGGGGCCAACGTCCTGACTTTC. Protein product: CATSREQGSGANVLTF.